This T cell receptor beta chain was identified in a study of T cells in women clearing cervical HPV infection. The overall study: For cases, blood was sampled a median around 150 days after lesion detection, interquartile range roughly 80 to 200 days. Regarding the study as a whole: Combining TCR richness with V gene abundances gave roughly 0.84 AUC.

A remark on this clone: Its antigen is unidentified. The read is 3 residues too short to cover the CDR3 end, so that end is filled in from the germline J gene.

Repertoires were generated with immunoSEQ multiplex PCR, while TCRdb's copy carries only in-frame clones and drops some. Found here are more than 20,000 clones; the top ten clones hold roughly a quarter. V was trimmed by 0 bases and J by 1 base, leaving 21 bases between them. There are 18 residues in the CDR3. The germline CDR1 and CDR2 sequences are GTSNPN and SVGIG (reference sequence). This receptor was taken from a woman between 18 and 70 years old with a cervical HPV16 infection that either progressed to CIN3+ or cleared (not recorded which). The sequenced material came from blood buffy coat. The chain employs TRBV30 and TRBJ1-2; the D is unclear. CDR3 amino acids: CAWSVIFGGVRNNYGYTF. Incomplete CDR3 DNA: TGTGCCTGGAGTGTTATCTTTGGTGGTGTCAGGAATAACTATGGC.